The TCR beta chain described here comes from a study of molecular identifiers for immune sequencing clone quantification. Whole-study findings and limits: Investigators reportedly could detect spiked Jurkat TCR RNA from one cell among over 900,000 naive cells.

TCRdb fed the PCR reads into MiXCR, producing one record per CDR3 protein. The table shows 400,000 to 600,000 distinct CDR3 sequences, with about 21% occurring only once. V gave up 5 bases and J gave up 6 bases, with 19 bases separating them. Per germline, CDR1 SGHRS and CDR2 YFSETQ. CDR3 length equals 15 residues. On this clonotype itself: Its antigen is unidentified. The conserved final phenylalanine or tryptophan is absent from the CDR3, which likely points to a read error.

J is TRBJ2-3 and V is TRBV5-1; no firm D call. The sequence was obtained from a human donor in good health. Some libraries in this study had Jurkat cell RNA spiked in. Sample: naive CD8+ T cells from blood, with Jurkat cell RNA spiked in. Regarding subset: FACS-sorted CD8+CD4-CCR7+CD45RA+ naive T cells. This CDR3 is CASSSGLAAFDTQYL. CDR3 bases: TGCGCCAGCAGTTCGGGTCTCGCAGCCTTCGATACGCAGTATTTA.